The 21 T cell receptor beta chains presented below share a single source sample, sequenced in a study of T-cell memory formation after mild COVID-19. TCRdb independently ran MiXCR on the 5' RACE reads; one entry per CDR3 protein. The sample consists of fewer than 500,000 distinct CDR3 sequences, 20% to 25% of them appearing once. Sequenced sample: PBMCs or a T cell subset sorted from them (not recorded which). Receptor source: an adult woman who had mild COVID-19 (a few samples of this study predate the infection). Cell type and time point are not known.

The CDR3: CASSYGHEQYF. In DNA, the CDR3 is TGTGCCAGCAGTTACGGCCACGAGCAGTACTTC. V and J are TRBV6-2 or TRBV6-3 and TRBJ2-7; D uncertain. The CDR3 is 11 residues long. The V and J ends lost 2 bases and 5 bases respectively, with 4 bases between them. Germline CDR1 and CDR2: MNHEY and SVGEGT.

Comments on this clonotype: The junction does not match germline at one end; this may be a read error. The rearrangement joins TRBV4-1 to TRBJ1-4; 8 bases map to TRBD1. Per germline, CDR1 MGHRA and CDR2 YSYEKL. The CDR3 loop spans 13 amino acids. CDR3 nucleotides: TGCGCCAGCAGCCAAGTATCCCGGGACAGGAGGATTTTT. Translating gives CASSQVSRDRRIF.

This chain joins TRBV6-2 or TRBV6-3 and TRBJ1-4; 7 nucleotides align to TRBD1. Losses at the gene ends were 2 bases for V and 6 bases for J; bases not matched to a gene: 6. Germline assignment: CDR1 MNHEY and CDR2 SVGEGT. The CDR3 has 15 residues. CDR3 sequence (DNA): TGTGCCAGCAGTTACGGCGGGACAGATGATGAAAAACTGTTTTTT. Protein sequence: CASSYGGTDDEKLFF.

This chain uses TRBV20-1 with TRBJ2-7, with 9 positions matching TRBD1. J gave up 1 base and V 2 bases, and 6 bases lay outside the gene matches. The CDR3 consists of 15 residues. Per the germline V gene, CDR1 is DFQATT and CDR2 is SNEGSKA (reference sequence). In nucleotides, the CDR3 is TGCAGTGCTAGACCCGGACAGGGGAGGTCCTACGAGCAGTACTTC. This gives the protein CSARPGQGRSYEQYF.

This clonotype was detected only a few times. The chain employs TRBV7-9 and TRBJ2-1; TRBD1 agrees at 7 bases. The junction had 3 bases not matched to a gene; V was cut back by 2 bases and J by 2 bases. Germline V gives CDR1 SEHNR, CDR2 FQNEAQ (reference sequence). CDR3 size: 15 residues. The CDR3 DNA sequence: TGTGCCAGCAGCTTAATCCAGGGGGCCTACAATGAGCAGTTCTTC. It yields the protein CASSLIQGAYNEQFF.

Here the CDR3 DNA reads TGTGCCAGCAGCTTAGCAGCATATGGCGGGAGGACGACCGGGGAGCTGTTTTTT. Translated: CASSLAAYGGRTTGELFF. This chain links TRBV7-2 with TRBJ2-2; 8 positions match TRBD2. V lost 0 bases and J lost 5; bases outside the gene matches: 11. Germline assignment: CDR1 SGHTA and CDR2 FQGNSA. This CDR3 comprises 18 residues.

This clonotype occurred a few times. The CDR3 DNA reads as TGCGCCAGCAGCTTGGAACGGCGATGGGATACGCAGTATTTT. It codes for CASSLERRWDTQYF. V usage is TRBV5-1 and J usage is TRBJ2-3; D is unresolved. The ends were cut back, 0 bases at V and 6 bases at J, with 11 bases in the middle. Germline V gene sequence: CDR1 SGHRS, CDR2 YFSETQ. This CDR3 comprises 14 residues.

A few counts support this clonotype. This rearrangement joins TRBV10-3 to TRBJ2-7; unclear D gene. CDR1 and CDR2 from the germline V gene are ENHRY and SYGVKD. The CDR3 length is 13 residues. Trimming cost V 10 bases and J 2 bases, with 15 bases left between them. The CDR3 protein is CASTHQSTYEQYF. DNA of the CDR3: TGTGCCAGCACCCACCAGTCGACCTACGAGCAGTACTTC.

This clonotype was detected a few times. The chain has TRBV29-1 and TRBJ2-3, with no clear D. Germline V lookup: CDR1 SQVTM, CDR2 ANQGSEA. V lost 4 bases to trimming and J lost 0 bases, with 17 bases between them. The CDR3 has 16 residues. CDR3 sequence: CSVVSLKTASTDTQYF. DNA of the CDR3: TGCAGCGTTGTTAGCCTGAAGACTGCTAGCACAGATACGCAGTATTTT.

The chain employs TRBV7-3 and TRBJ2-3; D perhaps matches TRBD2 (5 bases). Germline V CDR1 and CDR2: SGHTA, FQGTGA. The ends were cut back, 1 base at V and 0 bases at J, with 8 bases in the middle. The CDR3 has 15 amino acids. CDR3 protein: CASSLIGVSTDTQYF. The CDR3 DNA is TGTGCCAGCAGCTTAATCGGGGTTAGCACAGATACGCAGTATTTT. Filled out from reference TRBV7-3 and TRBJ2-3, the complete variable domain reads GAGVSQTPSNKVTEKGKYVELRCDPISGHTALYWYRQSLGQGPEFLIYFQGTGAADDSGLPNDRFFAVRPEGSVSTLKIQRTERGDSAVYLCASSLIGVSTDTQYFGPGTRLTVL.

The gene calls are TRBV7-3 and TRBJ2-6; D is ambiguous. V was clipped by 5 bases and J by 0 bases, with 11 bases between them. In germline, CDR1 is SGHTA, CDR2 FQGTGA. This CDR3 has 16 amino acids. The CDR3 spells CASSIGLSSGANVLTF. CDR3 sequence (DNA): TGTGCCAGCAGCATAGGCCTAAGCTCTGGGGCCAACGTCCTGACTTTC.

This clonotype appeared a few times. This chain connects TRBV11-1 to TRBJ2-5, with D perhaps TRBD1 (5 bases). Germline V lookup: CDR1 SGHAT, CDR2 FQDESV (reference sequence). CDR3 length equals 14 residues. V shed 5 bases and J shed 4 bases, with 14 bases lying between them. The CDR3 is CASSPGFDTETQYF. CDR3 in DNA: TGTGCCAGCAGCCCAGGGTTTGATACAGAGACCCAGTACTTC.

This clonotype occurred a few times. This chain uses TRBV29-1 with TRBJ1-2; no clear D. This CDR3 is 18 amino acids long. The V gene's germline CDR1 is SQVTM and CDR2 ANQGSEA. Trimming cost V 5 bases and J 5 bases, with 30 bases left between them. The CDR3, as DNA: TGCAGCGTTACCCTTTGGCCTAAGGAAAGCCGGCTCCTTTATGGCTACACCTTC. Translation gives CSVTLWPKESRLLYGYTF.

This chain's CDR3 is CASSTRQGQAEAFF. CDR3 coding DNA: TGTGCCAGCAGCACCAGACAGGGGCAGGCTGAAGCTTTCTTT. J is TRBJ1-1 and V is TRBV6-5, with 8 bases fitting TRBD1. With 6 bases clipped from V and 6 bases from J, the junction kept 9 bases outside the gene matches. There are 14 residues in the CDR3. CDR1 and CDR2 (germline): MNHEY, SVGAGI.

The chain joins TRBV7-3 to TRBJ2-2, with D possibly being TRBD2 (5 bases). The CDR3 has 14 residues. Trimming took 5 bases from V and 5 from J, leaving 12 bases between them. Germline CDR1 SGHTA, CDR2 FQGTGA. The DNA for the CDR3 is TGTGCCAGCAGCCCACTTACGGGGACCGGGGAGCTGTTTTTT. Protein: CASSPLTGTGELFF.

This clonotype was observed a few times. The chain couples TRBV4-3 to TRBJ2-7, with TRBD1 matching 7 bases. Germline CDR1 is LGHNA and CDR2 is YSLEER. The CDR3 runs to 15 residues. The V segment lost 0 bases and the J segment 3 bases; nucleotides outside the gene matches: 5. The DNA of the CDR3 is TGCGCCAGCAGCCAAGAAACAGGGGTCTTCTACGAGCAGTACTTC. This sequence encodes CASSQETGVFYEQYF.

The rearrangement links TRBV7-9 to TRBJ1-4; D might be TRBD1 (5 bases). Germline assignment: CDR1 SEHNR and CDR2 FQNEAQ (reference sequence). V was pared by 2 bases and J by 0 bases, with 7 bases between. The CDR3 is made up of 15 amino acids. The CDR3 region has the DNA TGTGCCAGCAGCTTAAGGGGTGCAACTAATGAAAAACTGTTTTTT. Protein: CASSLRGATNEKLFF.

The chain links TRBV6-5 to TRBJ2-2, with 8 positions matching TRBD1. There are 18 residues in the CDR3. V lost 6 bases and J lost 0; bases outside the gene matches: 12. Per the germline V gene, CDR1 is MNHEY and CDR2 is SVGAGI. Here the CDR3 DNA reads TGTGCCAGCAGCCTCCCGTGGGGGACAGGCGCGAACACCGGGGAGCTGTTTTTT. This codes for CASSLPWGTGANTGELFF.

The J gene is TRBJ2-5, the V gene TRBV5-6; 10 positions match TRBD2. Germline V lookup: CDR1 SGHDT, CDR2 YYEEEE. Losses at the gene ends were 4 bases for V and 3 bases for J; bases not matched to a gene: 6. The CDR3 length is 15 residues. CDR3 DNA: TGTGCCAGCAGCCCGGCAGGACTAGCGGAAGAGACCCAGTACTTC. This encodes CASSPAGLAEETQYF.

This chain uses TRBV5-1 with TRBJ1-2; maybe TRBD1 (6 bases). Germline V CDR1 and CDR2: SGHRS, YFSETQ. CDR3 length equals 14 residues. The V gene lost 4 bases and the J gene lost 2 bases, with 12 bases spanning the gap. CDR3 sequence: CASSIGGLNYGYTF. The CDR3 DNA reads TGCGCCAGCAGCATAGGGGGTCTGAACTATGGCTACACCTTC.

This clonotype showed up just a few times. At one end the junction does not follow the germline gene, possibly because of a read error. The V and J genes are TRBV7-7 and TRBJ2-3, with a possible D match to TRBD2 (6 bases). CDR1 and CDR2 from the germline V gene are SSHAT and FNYEAQ (reference sequence). The CDR3 has 16 amino acids. This CDR3 reads CASSLDLASGTDTQYF. CDR3 DNA: TGTGCTAGCAGCTTAGATTTGGCTAGCGGCACAGATACGCAGTATTTT. Supplemented by reference TRBV7-7 and TRBJ2-3, the full variable domain reads GAGVSQSPRYKVTKRGQDVTLRCDPISSHATLYWYQQALGQGPEFLTYFNYEAQPDKSGLPSDRFSAERPEGSISTLTIQRTEQRDSAMYRCASSLDLASGTDTQYFGPGTRLTVL.